The 10 T cell receptor beta chains below were found in one sample sequenced in a study of human T cells and chemical hapten exposure (dated by TCRdb to the early 2020s). Interpreted using the paper, the time point label stands for: patch test 3, about 24 weeks after DPC sensitization. According to the study, the label for this sample's treatment or condition signals: therapeutic diphenylcyclopropenone sensitization with weekly scalp DPC. Library preparation was by RACE. Sequencer: NextSeq 500. TCRdb trimmed the raw reads at Q25, called clones with MiXCR and kept productive beta chains. Rows matching on CDR3 protein sequence are summarized as one entry with the most common DNA and genes. The sample data list 100,000 to 120,000 distinct CDR3 sequences, and less than 40% of these were observed just once. Of the sample, roughly 2.5% falls within the top ten clones. The sequenced sample was whole blood, obtained in connection with sensitization to the hapten diphenylcyclopropenone (DPC). Receptor source: a middle-aged man with alopecia areata. Some clones in this sample may be carry-over from other donors' samples.

The chain carries TRBV15 and TRBJ1-6; D gene ambiguous. Trimming left V 2 bases short and J 8 bases short, with 13 bases between. The CDR3 is 15 amino acids. Germline V gives CDR1 LNHNV, CDR2 YYDKDF (reference sequence). The CDR3 spells CATSRSAGGDSPLHF. For the CDR3, the DNA is TGTGCCACCAGCAGATCCGCGGGAGGAGATTCACCCCTCCACTTT.

The chain has TRBV10-3 and TRBJ1-2; D remains ambiguous. Trimming shortened V by 0 bases and J by 4 bases, and 9 bases separated the two germline ends. Germline V gene sequence: CDR1 ENHRY, CDR2 SYGVKD. CDR3 length: 14 residues. CDR3 sequence reads: CAISESGRAYGYTF. The CDR3 DNA is TGTGCCATCAGTGAGTCAGGCAGAGCCTATGGCTACACCTTC.

V is TRBV3-1 and J is TRBJ1-2; a possible D gene is TRBD1 (5 bases). Germline V gives CDR1 LGHDT, CDR2 YNNKEL (reference sequence). The CDR3 spans 13 residues. Deletions cut 6 bases from V and 7 bases from J, with 15 bases between. This chain's CDR3 is CASSQGYGGGYTF. In nucleotides, the CDR3 is TGTGCCAGCAGTCAGGGCTACGGCGGTGGCTACACCTTC.

The table lists this clonotype with a count of one. J is TRBJ2-7 and V is TRBV30; a weak D match, TRBD2 (5 bases). The V end was cut by 2 bases, the J end by 4 bases, with 15 bases between. The CDR3 runs to 14 residues. CDR1 and CDR2 (germline): GTSNPN, SVGIG (reference sequence). The CDR3 reads CAWSSGLSPYEQYF. The CDR3 DNA reads as TGTGCCTGGAGTTCTGGACTGTCACCATACGAGCAGTACTTC.

The rearrangement links TRBV4-1 to TRBJ1-2; D is possibly TRBD1 (6 bases). Germline-derived CDR1 and CDR2 are MGHRA and YSYEKL. Between the trimmed V and J ends, which lost 0 bases and 0 bases, there was a span of 17 bases. This CDR3 spans 18 amino acids. In DNA, the CDR3 is TGCGCCAGCAGCCAAGAAATGTACAGGGTCGGCGCTAACTATGGCTACACCTTC. This codes for CASSQEMYRVGANYGYTF.

This chain connects TRBV20-1 to TRBJ2-3; tentative D call: TRBD2 (6 bases). The CDR3 has 15 amino acids. Germline CDR1 DFQATT, CDR2 SNEGSKA (reference sequence). The germline V and J ends were trimmed by 4 bases and 1 base, with 15 bases remaining between them. The CDR3 here is CSAIHAGSRTDTQYF. The CDR3 coding sequence is TGCAGTGCTATCCACGCGGGGTCGCGCACAGATACGCAGTATTTT.

Of note for this clonotype: Relative to the germline gene, one junction end is altered; a read error may explain this. The chain links TRBV7-2 to TRBJ2-1; TRBD1 or TRBD2 may be the D gene (5 bases each). Germline V gene data show CDR1 as SGHTA and CDR2 as FQGNSA. The CDR3 has 15 amino acids. CDR3 residues: CANSLEGRSYNEQFF. The CDR3 region has the DNA TGTGCCAACAGCTTAGAGGGACGCTCCTACAATGAGCAGTTCTTC. The complete variable domain, with remaining parts taken from reference TRBV7-2 and TRBJ2-1, reads GAGVSQSPSNKVTEKGKDVELRCDPISGHTALYWYRQSLGQGLEFLIYFQGNSAPDKSGLPSDRFSAERTGGSVSTLTIQRTQQEDSAVYLCANSLEGRSYNEQFFGPGTRLTVL.

This clonotype was detected a few times. V gene TRBV25-1 combines with J gene TRBJ2-7, with 12 nucleotides matching TRBD1. CDR1 is MGHDK and CDR2 is SYGVNS in the germline V gene. The V gene end was trimmed by 9 bases and the J gene end by 0 bases; junction bases not matched to a gene: 3. This CDR3 contains 14 residues. CDR3 sequence reads: CASTGQGASYEQYF. The DNA for the CDR3 is TGTGCCAGTACGGGACAGGGGGCCTCCTACGAGCAGTACTTC.

This chain connects TRBV3-1 to TRBJ2-1, with a weak D call TRBD2 (6 bases). V shed 5 bases and J shed 7 bases, with 15 bases lying between them. CDR1 and CDR2 (germline): LGHDT, YNNKEL (reference sequence). CDR3 length: 14 residues. The CDR3 here is CASSSRDFKNEQFF. The DNA for the CDR3 is TGTGCCAGCAGCAGCCGGGACTTTAAGAATGAGCAGTTCTTC.

V usage is TRBV30 and J usage is TRBJ2-5, with D possibly being TRBD2 (6 bases). Trimming took off 5 bases at V and 2 bases at J, with 18 bases between the two ends. The germline gives CDR1 GTSNPN, CDR2 SVGIG (reference sequence). This CDR3 is built from 15 residues. CDR3 sequence (DNA): TGTGCCTGGCCTCCTTTACTAGCCACACAAGAGACCCAGTACTTC. Amino acid sequence: CAWPPLLATQETQYF.